This entry lists 4 T cell receptor beta chains sequenced from one sample in a study of T cell changes during pregnancy in multiple sclerosis. Using immunoSEQ multiplex PCR, the repertoire was profiled, and TCRdb retains in-frame clones only, with some absent. The repertoire holds roughly 110,000 clones, with about nine tenths as singletons. The specimen was peripheral blood, collected in the third trimester of pregnancy. The source is a female donor in good health, enrolled as a control in a pregnancy study.

The chain has TRBV27 and TRBJ2-2; 9 bases align to TRBD2. Trimming at V came to 7 bases and at J to 0 bases, leaving 9 bases not matched to a gene. Per germline, CDR1 MNHEY and CDR2 SMNVEV (reference sequence). The CDR3 covers 17 residues. CDR3 in amino acids: CASKGGGVYTNTGELFF. The DNA of the CDR3 is TGTGCCAGCAAGGGCGGGGGGGTTTATACGAACACCGGGGAGCTGTTTTTT.

The rearrangement joins TRBV4-1 to TRBJ2-7, with D possibly being TRBD1 (5 bases). Germline loops: CDR1 MGHRA, CDR2 YSYEKL. This CDR3 has 17 residues. V was shortened by 0 bases and J by 6 bases, with 21 bases between the two germline ends. DNA of the CDR3: TGCGCCAGCAGCCAAGATCAGGGCGCTAACCGTAGGGGCGAGCAGTACTTC. Its translation: CASSQDQGANRRGEQYF.

This clone was counted once. The genes are TRBV4-1 and TRBJ2-1, with D unresolved. This CDR3 contains 17 residues. V lost 5 bases, J lost 1 base, and 18 bases lay in between. Per the germline V gene, CDR1 is MGHRA and CDR2 is YSYEKL. CDR3 DNA sequence: TGCGCCAGCAGCGGTACCCTGACTGAAGTTTCCTACAATGAGCAGTTCTTC. Residues: CASSGTLTEVSYNEQFF.

This clone turned up a few times. The chain has TRBV6-1 and TRBJ1-6, with unresolved D. The V and J ends lost 7 bases and 5 bases respectively, with 9 bases between them. Germline V gives CDR1 MNHNS, CDR2 SASEGT. The CDR3 spans 13 residues. As DNA, the CDR3 is TGTGCCAGCAATCCGGAGGATAATTCACCCCTCCACTTT. It yields the protein CASNPEDNSPLHF.